This T cell receptor (beta chain) was recovered during a study of cytomegalovirus exposure and HLA in healthy donors. V gave up 6 bases and J gave up 8 bases, with 13 bases separating them. The CDR3 consists of 13 residues. The germline gives CDR1 MDHEN, CDR2 SYDVKM. In the PCR, 60 Vbeta and 13 Jbeta primers were used. Sequenced by immunoSEQ multiplex PCR; TCRdb stores in-frame clones only, minus some. Of some 160,000 clones detected, about three quarters appear once; the ten largest clones hold roughly 6.4%. Study findings and constraints: Several of the most significant clusters appeared linked to common viral pathogens, based on a later analysis. Indistinguishability led to the exclusion of some V segments, TRBV6-2 and TRBV6-3 included.

As to this clone: The target antigen is unknown.

The sample consisted of PBMCs. J is TRBJ1-4 and V is TRBV28, with TRBD1 as a possible D gene (5 bases). The TCR was taken from a woman aged 40-49 years in good health and CMV-seropositive. The CDR3 region has the DNA TGTGCCAGCAGATCCAGGGTCCCAGAAAAACTGTTTTTT. Encoded protein: CASRSRVPEKLFF.